This entry lists 29 T cell receptor beta chains sequenced from one sample in a study of blood T cell repertoires in COVID-19. This table comes from immunoSEQ multiplex PCR, and its TCRdb copy is limited to in-frame clones, with some not included. The sample lists 83,000 or so clones; approximately 77% were seen once. Sequencing input: peripheral blood. Receptor source: a woman aged 80 or over with acute or convalescent COVID-19.

This clone has a handful of counts. The gene calls are TRBV11-1 and TRBJ2-2, with TRBD2 as a possible D gene (5 bases). V lost 3 bases to trimming and J lost 5 bases, with 7 bases between them. CDR1 is SGHAT, CDR2 FQDESV, per germline (reference sequence). This CDR3 is built from 13 residues. The CDR3 sequence: CASSLEETGELFF. For the CDR3, the DNA is TGTGCCAGCAGCTTGGAGGAGACCGGGGAGCTGTTTTTT.

This chain connects TRBV4-3 to TRBJ1-2; 8 nucleotides align to TRBD1. Germline values: CDR1 LGHNA, CDR2 YSLEER. With 2 bases clipped from V and 8 bases from J, the junction kept 13 bases outside the gene matches. The CDR3 runs 16 residues. In DNA form, the CDR3 reads TGCGCCAGCAGCCAATCGGACAGGGCCAACTATGTAGGCTACACCTTC. Translation: CASSQSDRANYVGYTF.

The chain couples TRBV30 to TRBJ2-1; 7 nucleotides align to TRBD2. From germline, CDR1 is GTSNPN and CDR2 SVGIG (reference sequence). The CDR3 sequence is 13 residues long. Unmatched junction bases numbered 5, after V lost 2 bases and J lost 7 bases. The CDR3 DNA sequence: TGTGCCTGGAGTTGGGGAGGGACTAATGAGCAGTTCTTC. The encoded protein is CAWSWGGTNEQFF.

The rearrangement joins TRBV5-1 to TRBJ2-1; D is possibly TRBD2 (5 bases). Trimming pared 2 bases from V and 9 bases from J, leaving 9 bases between. The CDR3 has 12 residues. Germline assignment: CDR1 SGHRS and CDR2 YFSETQ. Written as DNA, the CDR3 is TGCGCCAGCAGCTTTAGCGTCGGTGAGCAGTTCTTC. Its translation: CASSFSVGEQFF.

The rearrangement uses TRBV7-2 and TRBJ2-3; D gene ambiguous. The CDR3 covers 14 residues. Germline values: CDR1 SGHTA, CDR2 FQGNSA. Trimming took 4 bases from V and 2 from J, leaving 10 bases between them. CDR3 sequence: CASSSTPVTDTQYF. Written as DNA, the CDR3 is TGTGCCAGCAGCTCGACACCGGTCACAGATACGCAGTATTTT.

The rearrangement joins TRBV7-6 to TRBJ1-1, with unresolved D. The V gene's germline CDR1 is SGHVS and CDR2 FNYEAQ. This CDR3 has 11 residues. Trimming removed 3 bases from V and 5 bases from J, with 4 bases in between. In DNA, the CDR3 is TGTGCCAGCAGCTTTTCGACTGAAGCTTTCTTT. This translates into CASSFSTEAFF.

The chain is built from TRBV28 and TRBJ2-3; 7 bases map to TRBD2. Germline assignment: CDR1 MDHEN and CDR2 SYDVKM. The CDR3 is 15 residues long. V dropped 4 bases and J dropped 7; count of bases not matched to a gene: 11. The CDR3 nucleotides are TGTGCCAGCAGTTCCGCCCAAGCGGGACTAAATACGCAGTATTTT. Translation: CASSSAQAGLNTQYF.

The rearrangement joins TRBV18 to TRBJ2-7, with a weak D call TRBD1 (5 bases). V dropped 3 bases and J dropped 6 bases, with 12 bases sitting between them. Germline CDR1 reads KGHSH; CDR2 reads LQKENI. The CDR3 length is 13 residues. In DNA form, the CDR3 reads TGTGCCAGCTCACCGCTGGGGCATCTCGAGCAGTACTTC. Translated, it gives CASSPLGHLEQYF.

The gene calls are TRBV3-1 (or the pseudogene TRBV3-2) and TRBJ1-6, with 8 positions matching TRBD1. This CDR3 has 17 amino acids. Germline V gene data show CDR1 as LGHDT and CDR2 as YNNKEL (reference sequence). The V segment lost 1 base and the J segment 7 bases; nucleotides outside the gene matches: 9. This chain's CDR3 is CASSQAPTGVVNSPLHF. The DNA for the CDR3 is TGTGCCAGCAGCCAAGCGCCGACAGGGGTTGTGAATTCACCCCTCCACTTT.

The V and J genes are TRBV5-5 and TRBJ2-1; D ambiguous. CDR1 and CDR2 (germline): SGHKS, YYEKEE (reference sequence). There are 13 residues in the CDR3. V was trimmed by 4 bases and J by 4 bases, leaving 9 bases between them. CDR3 region: CASSLDSYNEQFF. In DNA, the CDR3 is TGTGCCAGCAGCCTTGACTCGTACAATGAGCAGTTCTTC.

The chain is built from TRBV12-5 and TRBJ2-1; 8 bases line up with TRBD2. CDR1 and CDR2 (germline): LGHNT, FRNRAP. The CDR3 has 16 amino acids. Trimming removed 2 bases from V and 9 bases from J; junction bases left unmatched: 12. The CDR3 bases are TGTGCTAGTGGTTTGAGTCGGCTAGCGGGTCTTGGTGAGCAGTTCTTC. This translates into CASGLSRLAGLGEQFF.

This rearrangement joins TRBV24-1 to TRBJ2-3; 10 nucleotides match TRBD2. Trimming removed 1 base from V and 6 bases from J; junction bases left unmatched: 15. Germline CDR1 KGHDR, CDR2 SFDVKD. This CDR3 has 19 amino acids. The CDR3 nucleotides read TGTGCCACCAGTGATTTTACCCCGGAGGCTAGCGGGAGCGCGGATACGCAGTATTTT. Protein: CATSDFTPEASGSADTQYF.

The chain recombines TRBV5-5 with TRBJ2-7; possibly TRBD1 for D (6 bases). Between the trimmed V and J ends, which lost 2 bases and 8 bases, there was a span of 17 bases. This CDR3 contains 14 residues. Per germline, CDR1 SGHKS and CDR2 YYEKEE (reference sequence). The CDR3, as DNA: TGTGCCAGCAGCTTTGGCGCCATGGGGGACAAGCAGTACTTC. Translated: CASSFGAMGDKQYF.

Here the CDR3 reads CASSLLGTGTQPQHF. The DNA of the CDR3 is TGTGCCAGCAGCCTCCTAGGGACAGGGACGCAGCCCCAGCATTTT. The chain is built from TRBV6-2 or TRBV6-3 and TRBJ1-5; 9 bases match TRBD1. Germline V CDR1 and CDR2: MNHEY, SVGEGT. Trimming at V came to 6 bases and at J to 7 bases, leaving 10 bases not matched to a gene. This CDR3 spans 15 amino acids.

The rearrangement uses TRBV6-6 and TRBJ2-7; D gene uncertain. V lost 5 bases and J 0 bases, leaving 17 bases between the germline ends. The germline gives CDR1 MNHNY, CDR2 SVGAGI (reference sequence). The length of the CDR3 is 16 residues. Here the CDR3 reads CASSADDGVGSYEQYF. DNA of the CDR3: TGTGCCAGCAGTGCCGACGACGGAGTGGGCTCCTACGAGCAGTACTTC.

This clone has only a few counts. The V and J genes are TRBV5-5 and TRBJ2-2; D might be TRBD1 (6 bases). Germline CDR1 SGHKS, CDR2 YYEKEE (reference sequence). This CDR3 has 14 amino acids. The germline V and J ends were trimmed by 1 base and 3 bases, with 7 bases remaining between them. The CDR3 spells CASSLYRDTGELFF. In DNA form, the CDR3 reads TGTGCCAGCAGCTTGTACAGGGACACCGGGGAGCTGTTTTTT.

This chain uses TRBV28 with TRBJ2-1, with 9 positions matching TRBD1. Germline CDR1 and CDR2: MDHEN and SYDVKM. This CDR3 has 15 amino acids. After removal of 3 bases from V and 2 bases from J, the junction contained 2 bases not matched to a gene. Written as DNA, the CDR3 is TGTGCCAGCAGTTTTAGGACAGGGGCCTACAATGAGCAGTTCTTC. Its translation: CASSFRTGAYNEQFF.

This clone was seen once. The rearrangement links TRBV5-6 to TRBJ2-3, with 10 bases fitting TRBD2. J lost 4 bases, V lost 1 base, and 6 bases had no gene match. CDR3 length: 16 residues. Germline V gene data show CDR1 as SGHDT and CDR2 as YYEEEE. CDR3 DNA sequence: TGTGCCAGCAGCTTGAGAGCTAGCGGGGGTTCAGATACGCAGTATTTT. Residues: CASSLRASGGSDTQYF.

The rearrangement uses TRBV3-1 (or the pseudogene TRBV3-2) and TRBJ1-1; 7 bases align to TRBD1. The CDR3 extends over 14 amino acids. Germline assignment: CDR1 LGHDT and CDR2 YNNKEL (reference sequence). The V and J ends lost 3 bases and 3 bases, in that order; junction bases with no gene match: 4. The CDR3 sequence: CASSHRQGDTEAFF. DNA of the CDR3: TGTGCCAGCAGCCATAGACAGGGAGACACTGAAGCTTTCTTT.

This clone appeared once. This sequence joins TRBV9 and TRBJ2-7; tentatively, D is TRBD2 (6 bases). The CDR3 spans 15 residues. Trimming removed 0 bases from V and 2 bases from J, with 12 bases in between. The germline V gene has CDR1 SGDLS and CDR2 YYNGEE. The CDR3: CASSVDTSRAYEQYF. CDR3 nucleotides: TGTGCCAGCAGCGTAGATACTAGCAGAGCCTACGAGCAGTACTTC. The whole variable domain, remainder taken from reference TRBV9 and TRBJ2-7, is DSGVTQTPKHLITATGQRVTLRCSPRSGDLSVYWYQQSLDQGLQFLIQYYNGEERAKGNILERFSAQQFPDLHSELNLSSLELGDSALYFCASSVDTSRAYEQYFGPGTRLTVT.

CDR3 protein: CASSPGGTGYTF. The CDR3 DNA sequence: TGTGCCAGCTCACCGGGGGGGACTGGCTACACCTTC. V and J are TRBV18 and TRBJ1-2, with D possibly TRBD1 on 5 matching bases. The CDR3 has 12 residues. Trimming left V 3 bases short and J 7 bases short, with 9 bases between. CDR1 KGHSH and CDR2 LQKENI come from the germline V gene.

The rearrangement joins TRBV5-6 to TRBJ2-2; TRBD2 might be the D (5 bases). V lost 0 bases and J lost 6, with 15 bases in between. Germline CDR1 is SGHDT and CDR2 is YYEEEE. This CDR3 has 16 amino acids. For the CDR3, the DNA is TGTGCCAGCAGCTTGGCCGGGGAGCTGGGTGCCGGGGAGCTGTTTTTT. Translating it yields CASSLAGELGAGELFF.

The rearrangement joins TRBV7-3 to TRBJ2-3, with 10 bases identical to TRBD2. V lost 2 bases, J lost 2 bases, and 1 base stayed unmatched. This CDR3 region has 15 residues. The germline V gene encodes CDR1 SGHTA and CDR2 FQGTGA. CDR3 protein: CASSLLAGDTDTQYF. The CDR3 nucleotides are TGTGCCAGCAGCTTACTAGCGGGGGACACAGATACGCAGTATTTT.

The chain recombines TRBV30 with TRBJ2-5, with D possibly being TRBD2 (6 bases). This CDR3 comprises 14 residues. Germline V gene data show CDR1 as GTSNPN and CDR2 as SVGIG (reference sequence). V was clipped by 1 base and J by 4 bases, with 13 bases between them. CDR3 sequence (DNA): TGTGCCTGGAGTGCGGCCCCCGGGGGAGAGACCCAGTACTTC. Translated, it gives CAWSAAPGGETQYF.

This chain links TRBV2 with TRBJ2-7; D unresolved. Germline CDR1 SNHLY, CDR2 FYNNEI. The V end lost 4 bases, the J end lost 2 bases, and 12 bases lay between the germline ends. This CDR3 comprises 14 residues. The DNA for the CDR3 is TGTGCCAGCAGTGGGCTCGACAATACCTACGAGCAGTACTTC. It yields the protein CASSGLDNTYEQYF. The full variable domain, completed using reference TRBV2 and TRBJ2-7, is EPEVTQTPSHQVTQMGQEVILRCVPISNHLYFYWYRQILGQKVEFLVSFYNNEISEKSEIFDDQFSVERPDGSNFTLKIRSTKLEDSAMYFCASSGLDNTYEQYFGPGTRLTVT.

The sample holds a few counts of this clone. The chain joins TRBV7-2 to TRBJ2-7; 9 bases are a match to TRBD1. This CDR3 has 14 amino acids. Germline V lookup: CDR1 SGHTA, CDR2 FQGNSA. The ends lost 1 base at V and 7 bases at J; junction bases unmatched: 5. CDR3 in amino acids: CASSLGDRVREQYF. CDR3 nucleotides: TGTGCCAGCAGCTTAGGGGACAGGGTGCGTGAGCAGTACTTC.

The chain links TRBV15 to TRBJ1-2; D ambiguous. The V and J ends lost 0 bases and 3 bases respectively, with 11 bases between them. The CDR3 spans 15 residues. Germline CDR1 LNHNV, CDR2 YYDKDF (reference sequence). The CDR3 reads CATSRDNDGYYGYTF. The CDR3 DNA follows: TGTGCCACCAGCAGAGACAACGACGGGTACTATGGCTACACCTTC. The whole variable domain, filled in from reference TRBV15 and TRBJ1-2, reads DAMVIQNPRYQVTQFGKPVTLSCSQTLNHNVMYWYQQKSSQAPKLLFHYYDKDFNNEADTPDNFQSRRPNTSFCFLDIRSPGLGDTAMYLCATSRDNDGYYGYTFGSGTRLTVV.

This chain links TRBV6-2 or TRBV6-3 with TRBJ1-1; D unresolved. The CDR3 runs to 14 residues. V lost 4 bases and J 3 bases, leaving 12 bases between the germline ends. Per the germline V gene, CDR1 is MNHEY and CDR2 is SVGEGT. CDR3 sequence: CASSFIPNYTEAFF. CDR3 nucleotide sequence: TGTGCCAGCAGTTTTATCCCAAACTACACTGAAGCTTTCTTT.

The chain is built from TRBV2 and TRBJ2-2; 9 bases match TRBD1. The germline V gene encodes CDR1 SNHLY and CDR2 FYNNEI. This CDR3 spans 14 amino acids. Trimming cost V 7 bases and J 7 bases; bases outside gene matches: 7. CDR3 DNA sequence: TGTGCCAGCAATATACAGGGGGCGGGCGGGGAGCTGTTTTTT. Amino acid sequence: CASNIQGAGGELFF.